The 6 T cell receptor beta chains reported below all come from one sample, sequenced in a study of early T cells in non-severe SARS-CoV-2 infection. TCRdb ran MiXCR on the 5' RACE reads and lists one entry per CDR3 protein. The profile shows approximately 40,000 distinct CDR3 sequences, around 6.1% of them singletons. The sequences come from whole blood, collected at baseline. The receptors were sampled from an adult who was a healthcare worker with PCR-confirmed SARS-CoV-2 infection or an uninfected control (not recorded which).

This clonotype was detected many times. The CDR3 here is CSVPGTSGGRAYNEQFF. CDR3 bases: TGCAGCGTTCCCGGGACTAGCGGGGGCAGAGCCTACAATGAGCAGTTCTTC. The V gene is TRBV29-1, the J gene TRBJ2-1; TRBD2 matches at 14 bases. The CDR3 has 17 amino acids. Trimming took 5 bases from V and 2 from J; bases not matched to a gene: 8. Germline V gene sequence: CDR1 SQVTM, CDR2 ANQGSEA.

This clonotype was seen only a few times. CDR3: CASSPMTGASEKLFF. CDR3 coding DNA: TGTGCCAGCAGCCCCATGACAGGGGCTTCTGAAAAACTGTTTTTT. The V gene is TRBV4-2, the J gene TRBJ1-4, with 8 bases aligning to TRBD1. There are 15 residues in the CDR3. The V gene's germline CDR1 is LGHNA and CDR2 YNFKEQ. V was pared by 4 bases and J by 7 bases, with 8 bases of the junction left unmatched.

V usage is TRBV7-2 and J usage is TRBJ1-4; D ambiguous. Germline values: CDR1 SGHTA, CDR2 FQGNSA. The CDR3 spans 13 residues. V was pared by 2 bases and J by 6 bases, with 7 bases between. The CDR3 is CASSLRSDEKLFF. The CDR3 DNA follows: TGTGCCAGCAGCTTAAGGTCCGATGAAAAACTGTTTTTT.

This rearrangement joins TRBV2 to TRBJ1-6; D is undetermined. CDR3 length: 14 residues. The germline V gene encodes CDR1 SNHLY and CDR2 FYNNEI. V gave up 4 bases and J gave up 6 bases, with 10 bases separating them. CDR3 sequence: CASSVIDSNSPLHF. The CDR3 DNA follows: TGTGCCAGCAGTGTGATTGATAGTAATTCACCCCTCCACTTT.

A few counts support this clonotype. CDR3 DNA sequence: TGTGCCAGCAGTGAAGTTTTCGTGGGTACCTACGAGCAGTACTTC. It codes for CASSEVFVGTYEQYF. V gene TRBV2 combines with J gene TRBJ2-7; no clear D gene. Trimming stripped 1 base from V and 2 bases from J, with 12 bases between. CDR3 length: 15 amino acids. Germline V gene lookup returns CDR1 SNHLY and CDR2 FYNNEI.

This clonotype occurred many times. This chain connects TRBV12-3 or TRBV12-4 to TRBJ1-2, with D maybe TRBD1 (6 bases). V gave up 6 bases and J gave up 2 bases, with 19 bases separating them. The CDR3 is 16 amino acids. This chain's CDR3 is CASRPGTSLFNYGYTF. The CDR3 DNA is TGTGCCAGCAGACCCGGGACAAGTCTTTTCAACTATGGCTACACCTTC.